What follows are 28 T cell receptor beta chains derived from one specimen sequenced in a study of blood T cell repertoires in COVID-19. Repertoires were generated with immunoSEQ multiplex PCR, while TCRdb's copy carries only in-frame clones and drops some. The sample has some 130,000 clones, roughly 86% seen once; the top ten hold roughly 10%. The sequencing sample was made of peripheral blood. The receptors shown here come from a woman in her 70s with COVID-19, enrolled during active disease.

The CDR3 DNA is TGTGCCAGCAGCCCCGGGACTAGCAACGAGCAGTACTTC. Its translation is CASSPGTSNEQYF. V is TRBV3-1 (or the pseudogene TRBV3-2) and J is TRBJ2-7; TRBD2 matches at 9 bases. The CDR3 extends over 13 amino acids. Germline-derived CDR1 and CDR2 are LGHDT and YNNKEL (reference sequence). V was pared by 4 bases and J by 5 bases, with 3 bases of the junction left unmatched.

This rearrangement joins TRBV25-1 to TRBJ1-5, with 7 bases lining up with TRBD1. CDR3 length: 17 amino acids. The J segment lost 3 bases and the V segment lost 3 bases, leaving 11 bases of the junction unmatched. The germline gives CDR1 MGHDK, CDR2 SYGVNS. CDR3 nucleotides: TGTGCCAGCAGTGATGGACGCCGGGACAGTGCCAATCAGCCCCAGCATTTT. Its protein is CASSDGRRDSANQPQHF.

V and J are TRBV7-9 and TRBJ2-3; TRBD2 might be the D (6 bases). The CDR3 loop spans 15 amino acids. CDR1 and CDR2 from the germline V gene are SEHNR and FQNEAQ (reference sequence). V was cut by 5 bases and J by 0 bases, with 12 bases left in between. The CDR3 sequence is CASSPLAGSTDTQYF. In DNA form, the CDR3 reads TGTGCCAGCAGCCCTCTGGCGGGAAGCACAGATACGCAGTATTTT.

The chain is built from TRBV5-4 and TRBJ1-6; D unresolved. The CDR3 is 13 residues long. The ends were cut back, 7 bases at V and 12 bases at J, with 17 bases in the middle. The germline CDR1 and CDR2 sequences are SGHNT and YYREEE (reference sequence). The CDR3: CASLRRGDGPLHF. CDR3 bases: TGTGCCAGCCTCCGCAGAGGAGATGGACCCCTCCACTTT.

The V gene is TRBV18, the J gene TRBJ2-5; D gene unclear. With 3 bases removed from V and 2 bases from J, the gap between germline ends came to 4 bases. This CDR3 contains 12 residues. Germline V CDR1 and CDR2: KGHSH, LQKENI. The CDR3 sequence: CASSPSQETQYF. As DNA, the CDR3 is TGTGCCAGCTCACCGTCGCAAGAGACCCAGTACTTC.

CDR3 region: CASSWGWPPKNTIYF. The CDR3 bases are TGTGCCAGCAGTTGGGGCTGGCCGCCGAAAAACACCATATATTTT. The rearrangement joins TRBV6-5 to TRBJ1-3; a weak D match, TRBD1 (5 bases). This CDR3 comprises 15 residues. Germline CDR1 MNHEY, CDR2 SVGAGI. Trimming stripped 4 bases from V and 6 bases from J, with 16 bases between.

The rearrangement uses TRBV7-8 and TRBJ2-7; 7 nucleotides line up with TRBD2. From germline, CDR1 is SGHVS and CDR2 FQNEAQ. This CDR3 is built from 16 residues. Trimming removed 8 bases from V and 0 bases from J; junction bases left unmatched: 13. The CDR3 DNA reads TGTGCCAGCTCCCCATGGGAGGGGCCCCCCTCCTACGAGCAGTACTTC. Translating gives CASSPWEGPPSYEQYF.

CDR3 sequence (DNA): TGTGCCAGCAGCTTGGAAGGTAGCGCCCGCGAGCAGTACTTC. Protein product: CASSLEGSAREQYF. The J gene is TRBJ2-7, the V gene TRBV5-4, with D perhaps matching TRBD2 (5 bases). The CDR3 runs to 14 residues. V lost 0 bases to trimming and J lost 6 bases, with 13 bases between them. From germline, CDR1 is SGHNT and CDR2 YYREEE (reference sequence). Full variable domain (outside the CDR3, taken from reference TRBV5-4 and TRBJ2-7): ETGVTQSPTHLIKTRGQQVTLRCSSQSGHNTVSWYQQALGQGPQFIFQYYREEENGRGNFPPRFSGLQFPNYSSELNVNALELDDSALYLCASSLEGSAREQYFGPGTRLTVT.

The chain carries TRBV3-1 (or the pseudogene TRBV3-2) and TRBJ2-2, with D uncertain. Germline loops: CDR1 LGHDT, CDR2 YNNKEL (reference sequence). This CDR3 is 14 amino acids long. V was pared by 1 base and J by 7 bases, with 10 bases between. The CDR3 nucleotides read TGTGCCAGCAGCCAAGCGCAGGTGAACGGGGAGCTGTTTTTT. Translation: CASSQAQVNGELFF.

The chain uses TRBV3-1 (or the pseudogene TRBV3-2) and TRBJ2-3, with 7 bases fitting TRBD1. This CDR3 spans 14 amino acids. Germline V gene data show CDR1 as LGHDT and CDR2 as YNNKEL (reference sequence). The V gene end was trimmed by 6 bases and the J gene end by 3 bases; junction bases not matched to a gene: 6. The CDR3 reads CASSPDRETDTQYF. CDR3 DNA: TGTGCCAGCAGTCCCGACAGGGAGACAGATACGCAGTATTTT.

This chain joins TRBV5-1 and TRBJ2-2, with TRBD1 matching over 7 bases. This CDR3 contains 15 residues. Germline trimming cut 4 bases from V and 4 bases from J; bases unmatched to any gene: 7. Germline V gene data show CDR1 as SGHRS and CDR2 as YFSETQ. The CDR3 DNA sequence: TGCGCCAGCAGCGTAGACAGGGCGGGCACCGGGGAGCTGTTTTTT. It codes for CASSVDRAGTGELFF.

A few counts support this clone. V gene TRBV18 combines with J gene TRBJ1-2; D may be TRBD1 (5 bases). V was shortened by 0 bases and J by 2 bases, with 10 bases between the two germline ends. The CDR3 sequence is 15 residues long. The germline CDR1 and CDR2 sequences are KGHSH and LQKENI. The CDR3 loop reads CASSPPSGGNYGYTF. The CDR3 DNA reads as TGTGCCAGCTCACCACCCTCGGGGGGGAACTATGGCTACACCTTC.

The chain is built from TRBV15 and TRBJ2-2, with D possibly being TRBD1 (6 bases). Per the germline V gene, CDR1 is LNHNV and CDR2 is YYDKDF (reference sequence). The length of the CDR3 is 17 residues. Trimming removed 2 bases at V and 4 bases at J, with 17 bases between. The CDR3 is CATSRWISGEGTGELFF. The CDR3 DNA is TGTGCCACCAGCAGATGGATCTCAGGGGAAGGCACCGGGGAGCTGTTTTTT. Drawing the rest from reference TRBV15 and TRBJ2-2, the complete variable domain is DAMVIQNPRYQVTQFGKPVTLSCSQTLNHNVMYWYQQKSSQAPKLLFHYYDKDFNNEADTPDNFQSRRPNTSFCFLDIRSPGLGDTAMYLCATSRWISGEGTGELFFGEGSRLTVL.

With respect to this clone: The sample contains more than one DNA sequence encoding this CDR3. The rearrangement uses TRBV5-1 and TRBJ1-5; TRBD1 aligns across 7 bases. The CDR3 spans 14 residues. Trimming cost V 3 bases and J 2 bases; bases outside gene matches: 2. Looked up from germline, CDR1 is SGHRS and CDR2 is YFSETQ. The CDR3 bases are TGCGCCAGCAGCTCCCAGGGGGGCAATCAGCCCCAGCATTTT. This codes for CASSSQGGNQPQHF.

V and J are TRBV18 and TRBJ2-2, with D possibly being TRBD2 (6 bases). The V and J ends lost 4 bases and 0 bases respectively, with 15 bases between them. Germline CDR1 KGHSH, CDR2 LQKENI. The CDR3 has 17 residues. The CDR3 spells CASSRFQGLANTGELFF. The CDR3 DNA is TGTGCCAGCTCACGTTTCCAGGGACTGGCGAACACCGGGGAGCTGTTTTTT.

The chain combines TRBV28 with TRBJ2-1, with 11 bases identical to TRBD1. Germline loops: CDR1 MDHEN, CDR2 SYDVKM. J gave up 3 bases and V 5 bases, and 3 bases lay outside the gene matches. This CDR3 has 15 amino acids. The CDR3 spells CASSADRGLYNEQFF. The CDR3 bases are TGTGCCAGCAGTGCGGACAGGGGGCTCTACAATGAGCAGTTCTTC.

The chain recombines TRBV19 with TRBJ2-2; 9 bases map to TRBD1. V gave up 7 bases and J gave up 5 bases; unmatched junction bases: 5. This CDR3 contains 14 residues. The germline gives CDR1 LNHDA, CDR2 SQIVND (reference sequence). The CDR3 here is CASKRDRETGELFF. Written as DNA, the CDR3 is TGTGCCAGTAAACGGGACAGGGAAACCGGGGAGCTGTTTTTT.

This chain joins TRBV19 and TRBJ1-6, with 8 bases aligning to TRBD1. This CDR3 spans 16 amino acids. Germline loops: CDR1 LNHDA, CDR2 SQIVND (reference sequence). After removal of 5 bases from V and 1 base from J, the junction contained 4 bases not matched to a gene. The chain's CDR3 is CASSLQGVSYNSPLHF. Written as DNA, the CDR3 is TGTGCCAGTAGTCTACAGGGGGTGTCCTATAATTCACCCCTCCACTTT.

CDR3 amino acids: CASSLKTGGETQYF. DNA of the CDR3: TGCGCCAGCAGCTTGAAGACAGGCGGCGAGACCCAGTACTTC. This chain connects TRBV5-1 to TRBJ2-5, with D possibly TRBD1 on 6 matching bases. The CDR3 has 14 residues. V lost 1 base, J lost 5 bases, and 12 bases lay in between. Germline-derived CDR1 and CDR2 are SGHRS and YFSETQ.

The rearrangement uses TRBV19 and TRBJ1-5; tentatively, D is TRBD1 (6 bases). V dropped 3 bases and J dropped 0 bases, with 15 bases sitting between them. CDR3 length: 17 residues. Germline V CDR1 and CDR2: LNHDA, SQIVND (reference sequence). The CDR3, as DNA: TGTGCCAGTAGTATGGACAGCTTCATAACTAGCAATCAGCCCCAGCATTTT. Its translation is CASSMDSFITSNQPQHF.

J is TRBJ2-5 and V is TRBV20-1; 9 nucleotides match TRBD2. CDR1 is DFQATT and CDR2 is SNEGSKA in the germline V gene (reference sequence). V was clipped by 3 bases and J by 2 bases; unmatched bases: 10. The CDR3 is 16 residues long. In DNA form, the CDR3 reads TGCAGTGCTAGTCCAGCTAGCGGGGTTTGGCAAGAGACCCAGTACTTC. Protein product: CSASPASGVWQETQYF.

The genes are TRBV28 and TRBJ2-7, with 9 positions matching TRBD1. The CDR3 extends over 15 amino acids. With V trimmed by 5 bases and J by 1 base, 6 bases remained unmatched. Germline assignment: CDR1 MDHEN and CDR2 SYDVKM. The CDR3 sequence is CASSPPGTGSYEQYF. As DNA, the CDR3 is TGTGCCAGCAGTCCCCCCGGGACAGGGTCCTACGAGCAGTACTTC. Full variable domain (outside the CDR3, taken from reference TRBV28 and TRBJ2-7): DVKVTQSSRYLVKRTGEKVFLECVQDMDHENMFWYRQDPGLGLRLIYFSYDVKMKEKGDIPEGYSVSREKKERFSLILESASTNQTSMYLCASSPPGTGSYEQYFGPGTRLTVT.

This sequence joins TRBV2 and TRBJ1-6; D gene ambiguous. The V gene's germline CDR1 is SNHLY and CDR2 FYNNEI. This CDR3 comprises 14 residues. V lost 4 bases, J lost 7 bases, and 11 bases lay in between. CDR3 region: CASSVRARNSPLHF. CDR3 nucleotides: TGTGCCAGCAGTGTGCGGGCACGGAATTCACCCCTCCACTTT.

This chain joins TRBV28 and TRBJ1-5; D is unresolved. Germline loops: CDR1 MDHEN, CDR2 SYDVKM. This CDR3 spans 14 amino acids. V was trimmed by 4 bases and J by 3 bases, leaving 10 bases between them. The CDR3 region has the DNA TGTGCCAGCAGTTCCAGGCTCCCCAATCAGCCCCAGCATTTT. Translated, it gives CASSSRLPNQPQHF.

The chain couples TRBV2 to TRBJ2-7; tentative D call: TRBD1 (5 bases). The CDR3 has 15 residues. The germline CDR1 and CDR2 sequences are SNHLY and FYNNEI. V lost 4 bases to trimming and J lost 5 bases, with 18 bases between them. The CDR3 loop reads CASSAGRIDTDEQYF. CDR3 nucleotides: TGTGCCAGCAGTGCAGGGCGAATCGATACCGACGAGCAGTACTTC.

The chain links TRBV7-3 to TRBJ1-1; tentative D call: TRBD1 (6 bases). CDR1 and CDR2 (germline): SGHTA, FQGTGA. This CDR3 is built from 13 residues. V lost 1 base and J 3 bases, leaving 6 bases between the germline ends. CDR3 loop: CASSLNRDTEAFF. The CDR3 DNA reads as TGTGCCAGCAGCTTAAACAGGGACACTGAAGCTTTCTTT.

As regards this clone: An end of the junction differs from the germline gene, which may be a read error. V gene TRBV7-2 combines with J gene TRBJ2-1; 7 nucleotides line up with TRBD1. The CDR3 runs to 13 residues. Germline loops: CDR1 SGHTA, CDR2 FQGNSA. CDR3 DNA sequence: TGTGCCAGCAGCTTAGGAGACAGGGTAACTCCGGTCTTC. It specifies CASSLGDRVTPVF.

The rearrangement links TRBV18 to TRBJ1-1; D is ambiguous. Per germline, CDR1 KGHSH and CDR2 LQKENI. This CDR3 is 15 amino acids long. V lost 3 bases to trimming and J lost 0 bases, with 11 bases between them. CDR3 coding DNA: TGTGCCAGCTCACCTCTATCGGGATTGAACACTGAAGCTTTCTTT. Its protein is CASSPLSGLNTEAFF.